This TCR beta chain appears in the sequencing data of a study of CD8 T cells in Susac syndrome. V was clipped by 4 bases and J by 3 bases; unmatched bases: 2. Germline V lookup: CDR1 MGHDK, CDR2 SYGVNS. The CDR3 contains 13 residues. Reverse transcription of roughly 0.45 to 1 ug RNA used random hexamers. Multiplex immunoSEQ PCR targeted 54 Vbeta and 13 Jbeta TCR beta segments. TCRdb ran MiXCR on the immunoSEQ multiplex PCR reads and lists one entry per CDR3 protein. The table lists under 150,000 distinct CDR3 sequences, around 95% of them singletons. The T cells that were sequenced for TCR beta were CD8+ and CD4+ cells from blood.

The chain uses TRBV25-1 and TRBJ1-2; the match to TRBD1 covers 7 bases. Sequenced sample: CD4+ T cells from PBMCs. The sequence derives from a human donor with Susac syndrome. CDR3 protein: CASSGGQHYGYTF. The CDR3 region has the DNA TGTGCCAGCAGTGGGGGACAGCACTATGGCTACACCTTC.